This T cell receptor (beta chain) is from a study of blood T cells in healthy people across ages. The second PCR ran 7 to 11 cycles with a sample-barcoded 5' primer and J-beta primers. TCRdb re-analysed the 5' RACE reads in MiXCR, keeping a single row per CDR3 protein. The data show about 680,000 distinct CDR3 sequences, roughly 49% seen once. The study, taken as a whole, reports: The study found more naive CD4+ cells and higher diversity in long-lived than aged donors.

Trimming stripped 2 bases from V and 4 bases from J, with 14 bases between. This CDR3 has 15 residues. Germline loops: CDR1 LGHDT, CDR2 YNNKEL (reference sequence). This clonotype was seen more than once but under ten times. Its antigen is not identified. Sequencing input: blood. The TCR was taken from a woman in her fifties or sixties in good health. The chain joins TRBV3-1 to TRBJ2-5; D not certain. Here the CDR3 DNA reads TGTGCCAGCAGCCAAAGGCGGCCAAGCCGAGAGACCCAGTACTTC. This codes for CASSQRRPSRETQYF.